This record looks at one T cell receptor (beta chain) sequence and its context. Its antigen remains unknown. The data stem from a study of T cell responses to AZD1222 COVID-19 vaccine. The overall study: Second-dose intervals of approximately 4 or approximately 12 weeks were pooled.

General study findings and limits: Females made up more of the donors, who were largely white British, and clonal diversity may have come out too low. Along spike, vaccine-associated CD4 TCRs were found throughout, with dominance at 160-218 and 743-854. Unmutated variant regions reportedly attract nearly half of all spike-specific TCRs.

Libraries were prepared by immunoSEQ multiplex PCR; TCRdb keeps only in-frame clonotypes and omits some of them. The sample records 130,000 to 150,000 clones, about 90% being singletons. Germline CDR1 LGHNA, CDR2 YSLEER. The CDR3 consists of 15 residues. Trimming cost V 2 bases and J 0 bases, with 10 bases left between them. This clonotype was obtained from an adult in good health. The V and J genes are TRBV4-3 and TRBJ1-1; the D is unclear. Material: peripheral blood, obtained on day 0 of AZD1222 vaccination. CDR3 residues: CASSQRARMNTEAFF. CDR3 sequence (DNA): TGCGCCAGCAGCCAAAGGGCCAGGATGAACACTGAAGCTTTCTTT.